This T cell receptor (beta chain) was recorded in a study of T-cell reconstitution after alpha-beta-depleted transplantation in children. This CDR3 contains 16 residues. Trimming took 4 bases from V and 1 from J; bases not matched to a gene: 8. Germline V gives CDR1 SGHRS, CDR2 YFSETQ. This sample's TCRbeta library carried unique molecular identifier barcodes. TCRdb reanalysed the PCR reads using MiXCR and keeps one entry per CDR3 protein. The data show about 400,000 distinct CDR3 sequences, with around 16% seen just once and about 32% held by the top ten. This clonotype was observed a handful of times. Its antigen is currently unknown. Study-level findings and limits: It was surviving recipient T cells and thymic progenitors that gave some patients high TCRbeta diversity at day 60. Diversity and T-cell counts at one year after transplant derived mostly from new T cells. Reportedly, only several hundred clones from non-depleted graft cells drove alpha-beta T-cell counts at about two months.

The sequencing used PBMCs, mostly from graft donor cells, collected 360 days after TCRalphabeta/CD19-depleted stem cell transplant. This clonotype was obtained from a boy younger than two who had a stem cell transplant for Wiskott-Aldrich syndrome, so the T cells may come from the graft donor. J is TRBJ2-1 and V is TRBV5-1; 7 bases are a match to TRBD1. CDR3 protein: CASSPGTVDSYNEQFF. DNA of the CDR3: TGCGCCAGCAGCCCGGGGACAGTTGATTCCTACAATGAGCAGTTCTTC.